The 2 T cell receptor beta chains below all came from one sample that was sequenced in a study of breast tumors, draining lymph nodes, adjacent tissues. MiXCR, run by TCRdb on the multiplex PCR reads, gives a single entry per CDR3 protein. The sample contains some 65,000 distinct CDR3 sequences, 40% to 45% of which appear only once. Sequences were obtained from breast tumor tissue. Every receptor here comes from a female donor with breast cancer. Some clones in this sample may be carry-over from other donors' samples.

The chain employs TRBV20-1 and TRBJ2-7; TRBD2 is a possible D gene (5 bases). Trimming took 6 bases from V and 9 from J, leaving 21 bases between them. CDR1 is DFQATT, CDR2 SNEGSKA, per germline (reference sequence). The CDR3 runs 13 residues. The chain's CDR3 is CSAYPAGPSAQYF. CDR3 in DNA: TGCAGTGCATACCCCGCGGGCCCCAGCGCGCAGTACTTC.

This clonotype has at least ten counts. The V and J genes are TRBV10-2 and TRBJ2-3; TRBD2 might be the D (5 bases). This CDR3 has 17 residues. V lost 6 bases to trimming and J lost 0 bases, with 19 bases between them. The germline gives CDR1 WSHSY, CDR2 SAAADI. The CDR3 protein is CASSPELRWTSTDTQYF. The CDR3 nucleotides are TGCGCCAGCAGCCCGGAGTTGCGGTGGACTAGCACAGATACGCAGTATTTT.